These 30 T cell receptor beta chains came from one sample sequenced in a study of blood T cell repertoires in COVID-19. Measured with immunoSEQ multiplex PCR; TCRdb has only the in-frame clones, and not every one. This sample has more than 90,000 clones, with 85% to 95% found just once. Sequenced sample: peripheral blood. The receptors originated from a man aged 50 to 60 with active COVID-19.

The chain is built from TRBV11-2 and TRBJ2-1, with TRBD2 matching over 14 bases. The CDR3 is 18 residues long. Germline V CDR1 and CDR2: SGHAT, FQNNGV. V was pared by 5 bases and J by 6 bases, with 12 bases of the junction left unmatched. CDR3 sequence: CASSLGLAGGRLSNEQFF. DNA for the CDR3: TGTGCCAGCAGCCTCGGACTAGCGGGAGGCCGCCTCAGCAATGAGCAGTTCTTC.

CDR3 sequence (DNA): TGTGCCAGCAGATACAAGATGCTGGGCTACACCTTC. Amino acids: CASRYKMLGYTF. The chain recombines TRBV28 with TRBJ1-2; no reliable D call. The V end lost 6 bases, the J end lost 8 bases, and 13 bases lay between the germline ends. The CDR3 contains 12 residues. Looked up from germline, CDR1 is MDHEN and CDR2 is SYDVKM.

The V gene is TRBV9, the J gene TRBJ2-1, with TRBD2 matching 9 bases. The CDR3 has 16 amino acids. The germline V gene has CDR1 SGDLS and CDR2 YYNGEE. Trimming at V came to 2 bases and at J to 4 bases, leaving 7 bases not matched to a gene. The DNA of the CDR3 is TGTGCCAGCAGCGTCTTAGCGGGAGATGATTACAATGAGCAGTTCTTC. Encoded protein: CASSVLAGDDYNEQFF.

The rearrangement joins TRBV28 to TRBJ1-5; D perhaps matches TRBD1 (6 bases). The CDR3 is 15 amino acids. The V end lost 4 bases, the J end lost 2 bases, and 12 bases lay between the germline ends. The germline CDR1 and CDR2 sequences are MDHEN and SYDVKM. Here the CDR3 reads CASSSQGGGNQPQHF. CDR3 DNA: TGTGCCAGCAGTTCCCAAGGGGGGGGCAATCAGCCCCAGCATTTT.

The chain recombines TRBV14 with TRBJ2-5; possibly TRBD2 for D (5 bases). Per germline, CDR1 SGHDN and CDR2 FVKESK. V dropped 5 bases and J dropped 3 bases, with 10 bases sitting between them. The CDR3 runs to 13 residues. The CDR3 spells CASSVASKETQYF. The CDR3 bases are TGTGCCAGCAGCGTAGCGTCCAAAGAGACCCAGTACTTC.

The chain has TRBV24-1 and TRBJ2-7; TRBD1 is a possible D gene (5 bases). CDR1 is KGHDR and CDR2 is SFDVKD in the germline V gene. With 6 bases removed from V and 2 bases from J, the gap between germline ends came to 7 bases. The CDR3 runs 12 residues. The CDR3: CATSQGTYEQYF. The CDR3 DNA reads TGTGCCACCAGTCAGGGCACCTACGAGCAGTACTTC.

The rearrangement uses TRBV20-1 and TRBJ2-7, with D perhaps TRBD1 (5 bases). The V gene lost 3 bases and the J gene lost 2 bases, with 5 bases spanning the gap. The CDR3 runs 11 residues. The germline gives CDR1 DFQATT, CDR2 SNEGSKA (reference sequence). CDR3 bases: TGCAGTGCTAGGGACACCTACGAGCAGTACTTC. Its protein is CSARDTYEQYF.

The chain employs TRBV11-3 and TRBJ2-1; 8 bases match TRBD2. Per the germline V gene, CDR1 is SGHNT and CDR2 is YENEEA. The CDR3 contains 15 residues. V gave up 3 bases and J gave up 6 bases; unmatched junction bases: 7. The CDR3 DNA is TGTGCCAGCAGCTTGTCAACTAGCGGAGCCAATGAGCAGTTCTTC. This sequence encodes CASSLSTSGANEQFF.

The chain employs TRBV3-1 (or the pseudogene TRBV3-2) and TRBJ1-4; 7 bases align to TRBD1. Germline loops: CDR1 LGHDT, CDR2 YNNKEL (reference sequence). CDR3 length equals 15 residues. V shed 5 bases, J shed 8 bases, and the junction held 11 bases outside the gene matches. This CDR3 is CASSTLRGLVEKLFF. Written as DNA, the CDR3 is TGTGCCAGCAGCACTTTGAGGGGGCTGGTAGAAAAACTGTTTTTT.

V gene TRBV2 combines with J gene TRBJ2-3; 7 bases line up with TRBD2. This CDR3 contains 15 residues. CDR1 SNHLY and CDR2 FYNNEI come from the germline V gene. V dropped 5 bases and J dropped 4; count of bases not matched to a gene: 9. CDR3 residues: CASSIGAGPPDTQYF. The CDR3 DNA sequence: TGTGCCAGCAGTATCGGAGCGGGGCCCCCAGATACGCAGTATTTT.

This rearrangement joins TRBV4-1 to TRBJ1-2; possibly TRBD1 for D (5 bases). CDR1 MGHRA and CDR2 YSYEKL come from the germline V gene. The V end lost 3 bases, the J end lost 6 bases, and 20 bases lay between the germline ends. The CDR3 is 16 amino acids. DNA of the CDR3: TGCGCCAGCAGCCACCTTGTGTTTAGGGGTCGGGATGGCTACACCTTC. Protein: CASSHLVFRGRDGYTF.

The chain carries TRBV7-2 and TRBJ2-1; D is unresolved. CDR1 and CDR2 (germline): SGHTA, FQGNSA. The length of the CDR3 is 12 residues. Trimming took 5 bases from V and 6 from J, leaving 8 bases between them. CDR3 bases: TGTGCCAGCAGCCCCCCCTCCAATGAGCAGTTCTTC. Its translation is CASSPPSNEQFF.

This chain joins TRBV7-9 and TRBJ2-3, with 10 nucleotides matching TRBD2. The trim removed 6 bases at V and 5 bases at J, leaving 5 bases unmatched. This CDR3 contains 14 residues. CDR1 and CDR2 (germline): SEHNR, FQNEAQ (reference sequence). CDR3 sequence: CASRFGTSEDTQYF. Here the CDR3 DNA reads TGTGCCAGCAGGTTTGGGACTAGCGAAGATACGCAGTATTTT.

V usage is TRBV15 and J usage is TRBJ2-1; D is perhaps TRBD2 (6 bases). V was cut by 4 bases and J by 4 bases, with 14 bases left in between. CDR1 and CDR2 from the germline V gene are LNHNV and YYDKDF (reference sequence). The CDR3 is 15 residues long. CDR3 region: CATSTSSGGYNEQFF. The CDR3 bases are TGTGCCACCAGCACCTCTTCCGGGGGTTACAATGAGCAGTTCTTC. The full variable domain, in which reference TRBV15 and TRBJ2-1 provide the parts outside the CDR3, is DAMVIQNPRYQVTQFGKPVTLSCSQTLNHNVMYWYQQKSSQAPKLLFHYYDKDFNNEADTPDNFQSRRPNTSFCFLDIRSPGLGDTAMYLCATSTSSGGYNEQFFGPGTRLTVL.

The rearrangement joins TRBV6-6 to TRBJ2-6; D possibly corresponds to TRBD1 (5 bases). Trimming stripped 5 bases from V and 1 base from J, with 9 bases between. The germline V gene has CDR1 MNHNY and CDR2 SVGAGI (reference sequence). This CDR3 spans 15 amino acids. For the CDR3, the DNA is TGTGCCAGCAGTGACCAGGGTTCTGGGGCCAACGTCCTGACTTTC. This encodes CASSDQGSGANVLTF.

The J gene is TRBJ1-5, the V gene TRBV28, with D tentatively TRBD1 (6 bases). Germline loops: CDR1 MDHEN, CDR2 SYDVKM. V lost 6 bases and J lost 7, with 19 bases in between. The CDR3 runs 15 residues. As DNA, the CDR3 is TGTGCCAGCAGATCTCCTACAGGGCCGGAGCAGCCCCAGCATTTT. Its translation is CASRSPTGPEQPQHF.

This rearrangement joins TRBV5-1 to TRBJ1-2; TRBD1 agrees at 7 bases. The CDR3 has 12 residues. Germline CDR1 SGHRS, CDR2 YFSETQ. V lost 4 bases, J lost 6 bases, and 3 bases stayed unmatched. CDR3 nucleotide sequence: TGCGCCAGCAGCCTCCAGGGGGATGGCTACACCTTC. Translation gives CASSLQGDGYTF.

The CDR3 spells CASSLVPSGSTNEQFF. The DNA of the CDR3 is TGCGCCAGCAGCTTGGTTCCTAGCGGGAGCACGAATGAGCAGTTCTTC. The chain combines TRBV5-1 with TRBJ2-1, with 10 bases lining up with TRBD2. This CDR3 contains 16 residues. V shed 0 bases and J 7 bases; nucleotides not matched to a gene: 7. From germline, CDR1 is SGHRS and CDR2 YFSETQ.

The V gene is TRBV27, the J gene TRBJ1-1, with D possibly TRBD1 on 5 matching bases. With 8 bases removed from V and 4 bases from J, the gap between germline ends came to 17 bases. The CDR3 sequence is 14 residues long. The germline V gene has CDR1 MNHEY and CDR2 SMNVEV (reference sequence). The CDR3 bases are TGTGCCAGCGGGGCCGGACGGCCGAGCACTGAAGCTTTCTTT. This encodes CASGAGRPSTEAFF.

The J gene is TRBJ1-2, the V gene TRBV18; TRBD1 might be the D (5 bases). The CDR3 contains 14 residues. The V end was cut by 0 bases, the J end by 8 bases, with 13 bases between. The germline gives CDR1 KGHSH, CDR2 LQKENI. The CDR3 is CASSPPPGVWGYTF. The CDR3 DNA reads TGTGCCAGCTCACCACCGCCGGGGGTGTGGGGCTACACCTTC.

V is TRBV10-2 and J is TRBJ2-7; D ambiguous. The V gene lost 3 bases and the J gene lost 3 bases, with 9 bases spanning the gap. The CDR3 is made up of 13 amino acids. Germline values: CDR1 WSHSY, CDR2 SAAADI. CDR3 in amino acids: CASSEVPRYEQYF. CDR3 DNA sequence: TGCGCCAGCAGTGAAGTCCCGCGCTACGAGCAGTACTTC.

V usage is TRBV6-5 and J usage is TRBJ2-7, with D perhaps TRBD1 (7 bases). CDR1 is MNHEY, CDR2 SVGAGI, per germline. Trimming took off 5 bases at V and 5 bases at J, with 19 bases between the two ends. CDR3 length: 15 residues. The DNA of the CDR3 is TGTGCCAGCAGTATCTCGGACAGGACGGGGGACGAGCAGTACTTC. Its protein is CASSISDRTGDEQYF.

The rearrangement joins TRBV5-4 to TRBJ2-3; 8 nucleotides line up with TRBD2. The length of the CDR3 is 15 residues. The germline V gene encodes CDR1 SGHNT and CDR2 YYREEE (reference sequence). The trim removed 1 base at V and 2 bases at J, leaving 3 bases unmatched. This CDR3 is CASSLRREATDTQYF. In DNA, the CDR3 is TGTGCCAGCAGCTTGAGGCGGGAGGCCACAGATACGCAGTATTTT.

This clone occurred a few times. J is TRBJ2-7 and V is TRBV3-1 (or the pseudogene TRBV3-2); possibly TRBD1 for D (6 bases). Trimming removed 1 base at V and 0 bases at J, with 10 bases between. CDR3 length equals 15 residues. Germline V CDR1 and CDR2: LGHDT, YNNKEL (reference sequence). The CDR3 sequence: CASSQGTGFSYEQYF. The CDR3 nucleotides are TGTGCCAGCAGCCAAGGTACAGGGTTCTCCTACGAGCAGTACTTC.

J is TRBJ2-7 and V is TRBV7-8; 7 bases map to TRBD2. The CDR3 runs 14 residues. Germline loops: CDR1 SGHVS, CDR2 FQNEAQ. V gave up 2 bases and J gave up 7 bases; unmatched junction bases: 8. CDR3 nucleotide sequence: TGTGCCAGCAGCTTATCGGGGGGAAGGTGGGAGCAGTACTTC. Protein: CASSLSGGRWEQYF.

The chain employs TRBV5-4 and TRBJ2-5; 7 bases are a match to TRBD2. V dropped 7 bases and J dropped 7; count of bases not matched to a gene: 7. The CDR3 spans 12 residues. CDR1 SGHNT and CDR2 YYREEE come from the germline V gene (reference sequence). CDR3 region: CASSPGGWTQYF. CDR3 DNA sequence: TGTGCCAGCTCCCCGGGGGGTTGGACCCAGTACTTC.

This chain links TRBV6-2 or TRBV6-3 with TRBJ2-1; 7 bases are shared with TRBD2. Germline CDR1 and CDR2: MNHEY and SVGEGT. V lost 0 bases to trimming and J lost 9 bases; unmatched junction nucleotides: 5. CDR3 size: 14 residues. The CDR3 DNA reads TGTGCCAGCAGTTACTCGTCCGGCGGGGGTGAGCAGTTCTTC. Translation gives CASSYSSGGGEQFF.

The chain uses TRBV4-1 and TRBJ1-1; 10 bases are a match to TRBD1. V lost 4 bases and J lost 5; bases outside the gene matches: 4. The CDR3 covers 14 residues. Germline loops: CDR1 MGHRA, CDR2 YSYEKL. The CDR3 DNA sequence: TGCGCCAGCAGCCTCGGGACAGGGGAAACTGAAGCTTTCTTT. Its translation is CASSLGTGETEAFF.

This rearrangement joins TRBV5-1 to TRBJ1-2; D unclear. The ends were cut back, 0 bases at V and 8 bases at J, with 14 bases in the middle. This CDR3 region has 14 residues. In germline, CDR1 is SGHRS, CDR2 YFSETQ. Here the CDR3 reads CASSLAGQTGGYTF. The CDR3 bases are TGCGCCAGCAGCTTGGCGGGTCAGACGGGGGGCTACACCTTC.

The chain is built from TRBV11-2 and TRBJ2-1, with 9 bases that match TRBD1. Germline V gene data show CDR1 as SGHAT and CDR2 as FQNNGV. The V gene end was trimmed by 1 base and the J gene end by 16 bases; junction bases not matched to a gene: 5. This CDR3 is 12 amino acids long. CDR3: CASSLGPGQGFF. The CDR3 DNA sequence: TGTGCCAGCAGCTTAGGTCCGGGACAGGGATTCTTC.